The next 24 T cell receptor beta chains were all read from a single sample in a study of beta chain features in type 1 diabetes. Broader study findings: People with Type 1 diabetes carried modestly yet significantly shorter TCRB CDR3s in all four CD4+ subsets.

The study reverse transcribed the entire isolated RNA, so it sequenced expressed TCRB transcripts. Here immunoSEQ multiplex PCR was the method, and the copy in TCRdb shows in-frame clones only, minus some. The sample has 250,000 to 350,000 clones, approximately 14% seen once. Antigens for these TCRs are unknown. The sequencing input was naive CD4+ T cells from blood. These receptors originate from a man aged 25-40 years with type 1 diabetes.

The chain carries TRBV28 and TRBJ2-7; possibly TRBD1 for D (6 bases). Per the germline V gene, CDR1 is MDHEN and CDR2 is SYDVKM. Trimming shortened V by 7 bases and J by 3 bases, and 16 bases separated the two germline ends. The CDR3 consists of 14 residues. The CDR3 spells CASTLGGSVYEQYF. In DNA, the CDR3 is TGTGCCAGCACCCTAGGGGGTAGCGTCTACGAGCAGTACTTC.

This clone has a handful of counts. The chain is built from TRBV28 and TRBJ2-6; no clear D gene. The CDR3 has 13 residues. V was pared by 7 bases and J by 3 bases, with 7 bases between. CDR1 and CDR2 from the germline V gene are MDHEN and SYDVKM. CDR3 DNA: TGTGCCAGCAAGTACGGTGGGGCCAACGTCCTGACTTTC. Translating it yields CASKYGGANVLTF.

This clone came up a few times. The V call is TRBV18, the J call TRBJ1-1, with 9 bases aligning to TRBD1. Germline CDR1 reads KGHSH; CDR2 reads LQKENI. The length of the CDR3 is 16 residues. Trimming cost V 1 base and J 3 bases; bases outside gene matches: 6. The CDR3 DNA reads TGTGCCAGCTCACCACGCACAGGGGGCCGGGACACTGAAGCTTTCTTT. It translates to CASSPRTGGRDTEAFF.

CDR3 sequence: CASSHSGRALNEQFF. CDR3 coding DNA: TGTGCCAGCTCACATAGCGGGAGGGCCTTGAATGAGCAGTTCTTC. The chain carries TRBV9 and TRBJ2-1; 11 nucleotides match TRBD2. V was clipped by 7 bases and J by 7 bases; unmatched bases: 10. In germline, CDR1 is SGDLS, CDR2 YYNGEE. The CDR3 contains 15 residues.

The J gene is TRBJ2-1, the V gene TRBV2; 14 positions agree with TRBD2. The ends lost 6 bases at V and 7 bases at J; junction bases unmatched: 2. Germline CDR1 and CDR2: SNHLY and FYNNEI. This CDR3 is 14 amino acids long. This CDR3 is CASSGTSGRNEQFF. The CDR3, as DNA: TGTGCCAGCAGCGGGACTAGCGGGAGAAATGAGCAGTTCTTC.

The chain links TRBV30 to TRBJ2-3; D is perhaps TRBD2 (6 bases). In germline, CDR1 is GTSNPN, CDR2 SVGIG (reference sequence). V was trimmed by 0 bases and J by 1 base, leaving 11 bases between them. This CDR3 comprises 15 residues. Here the CDR3 reads CAWSVGAGRTDTQYF. Here the CDR3 DNA reads TGTGCCTGGAGTGTGGGAGCGGGCCGCACAGATACGCAGTATTTT.

The chain is built from TRBV4-2 and TRBJ2-3; D is undetermined. This CDR3 is 16 amino acids long. Germline CDR1 and CDR2: LGHNA and YNFKEQ. Trimming took off 0 bases at V and 2 bases at J, with 12 bases between the two ends. Here the CDR3 DNA reads TGTGCCAGCAGCCAAGATCTTGGAGCCGTCACAGATACGCAGTATTTT. Amino acids: CASSQDLGAVTDTQYF.

The genes are TRBV4-2 and TRBJ2-1; 9 bases match TRBD2. V lost 1 base to trimming and J lost 3 bases; unmatched junction nucleotides: 4. Per the germline V gene, CDR1 is LGHNA and CDR2 is YNFKEQ. The CDR3 covers 16 residues. The CDR3 DNA reads TGTGCCAGCAGCCAAGGTAGCGGGAGCCACTACAATGAGCAGTTCTTC. Protein product: CASSQGSGSHYNEQFF.

This rearrangement joins TRBV18 to TRBJ2-7; 9 bases are shared with TRBD2. Germline loops: CDR1 KGHSH, CDR2 LQKENI. Losses at the gene ends were 4 bases for V and 0 bases for J; bases not matched to a gene: 7. This CDR3 spans 16 amino acids. For the CDR3, the DNA is TGTGCCAGCTCACTCCTAGCGGGGTTAAGCTCCTACGAGCAGTACTTC. Encoded protein: CASSLLAGLSSYEQYF.

This clone was observed a handful of times. The V gene is TRBV15, the J gene TRBJ2-1, with D maybe TRBD2 (6 bases). V dropped 4 bases and J dropped 0 bases, with 10 bases sitting between them. From germline, CDR1 is LNHNV and CDR2 YYDKDF (reference sequence). The CDR3 totals 15 residues. CDR3 nucleotides: TGTGCCACCAGCATCGCTAGCGACTCCTACAATGAGCAGTTCTTC. It codes for CATSIASDSYNEQFF.

This rearrangement joins TRBV7-2 to TRBJ2-1, with 10 bases fitting TRBD2. The length of the CDR3 is 15 residues. Germline loops: CDR1 SGHTA, CDR2 FQGNSA. Germline trimming cut 3 bases from V and 9 bases from J; bases unmatched to any gene: 8. CDR3: CASSFTELAGVEQFF. The CDR3 DNA is TGTGCCAGCAGCTTTACCGAGCTAGCGGGAGTTGAGCAGTTCTTC.

The chain carries TRBV5-4 and TRBJ2-3; weak D call: TRBD1 (6 bases). Trimming cost V 0 bases and J 2 bases, with 13 bases left between them. The germline CDR1 and CDR2 sequences are SGHNT and YYREEE (reference sequence). The CDR3 sequence is 16 residues long. Here the CDR3 DNA reads TGTGCCAGCAGCTTGGTCAGACAGGACCCCACAGATACGCAGTATTTT. It yields the protein CASSLVRQDPTDTQYF.

A remark on this clone: One end of the junction does not line up with germline, which may come from a read error. This chain uses TRBV7-7 with TRBJ2-3, with 7 bases lining up with TRBD2. The CDR3 runs 15 residues. The germline V gene encodes CDR1 SSHAT and CDR2 FNYEAQ (reference sequence). CDR3 protein: CASSFGGSGTDTQYF. Here the CDR3 DNA reads TGTGCTAGCAGCTTCGGCGGGAGCGGCACAGATACGCAGTATTTT.

This clone was seen only a few times. J is TRBJ2-3 and V is TRBV9; D perhaps matches TRBD1 (6 bases). Deletions cut 3 bases from V and 6 bases from J, with 17 bases between. The CDR3 is made up of 15 amino acids. CDR1 is SGDLS and CDR2 is YYNGEE in the germline V gene. In DNA form, the CDR3 reads TGTGCCAGCAGCGCCGTCGGGAAAAGGGGGGATACGCAGTATTTT. Protein: CASSAVGKRGDTQYF.

This clone came up a few times. The rearrangement links TRBV29-1 to TRBJ2-7; possible D gene TRBD1, 6 bases. The V end lost 6 bases, the J end lost 5 bases, and 11 bases lay between the germline ends. Germline lookup yields CDR1 SQVTM and CDR2 ANQGSEA. This CDR3 is 11 amino acids long. The CDR3 coding sequence is TGCAGCGTCTACAGGGACAACGAGCAGTACTTC. Protein sequence: CSVYRDNEQYF.

This clone has a handful of counts. The chain combines TRBV5-1 with TRBJ1-1, with D possibly being TRBD1 (6 bases). Per germline, CDR1 SGHRS and CDR2 YFSETQ. The CDR3 is made up of 15 amino acids. Trimming pared 0 bases from V and 4 bases from J, leaving 13 bases between. The CDR3 bases are TGCGCCAGCAGCTTGGGCGGGGGCGTGGGCACTGAAGCTTTCTTT. This codes for CASSLGGGVGTEAFF.

This clone showed up just a few times. The gene calls are TRBV5-1 and TRBJ2-7; 7 nucleotides line up with TRBD2. The CDR3 runs 16 residues. In germline, CDR1 is SGHRS, CDR2 YFSETQ. V lost 0 bases to trimming and J lost 0 bases; unmatched junction nucleotides: 6. The CDR3: CASSLGLAFSSYEQYF. DNA of the CDR3: TGCGCCAGCAGCTTGGGACTAGCCTTCTCCTCCTACGAGCAGTACTTC.

The chain recombines TRBV5-1 with TRBJ2-1; TRBD2 is a possible D gene (6 bases). The CDR3 is 14 residues long. Germline V gene sequence: CDR1 SGHRS, CDR2 YFSETQ. Trimming removed 4 bases at V and 3 bases at J, with 11 bases between. CDR3 residues: CASSPGGHYNEQFF. The CDR3 region has the DNA TGCGCCAGCAGCCCCGGGGGTCACTACAATGAGCAGTTCTTC.

The chain uses TRBV19 and TRBJ2-1, with a tentative D call TRBD2 (5 bases). Germline V CDR1 and CDR2: LNHDA, SQIVND (reference sequence). V was pared by 6 bases and J by 2 bases, with 11 bases between. CDR3 length equals 14 residues. CDR3 DNA sequence: TGTGCCAGTAGCCCCTTGGAGGCCTACAATGAGCAGTTCTTC. Translated, it gives CASSPLEAYNEQFF.

This clone was recorded a few times. The chain carries TRBV5-5 and TRBJ2-1; TRBD1 matches 8 bases. Germline CDR1 and CDR2: SGHKS and YYEKEE (reference sequence). After removal of 2 bases from V and 9 bases from J, the junction contained 7 bases not matched to a gene. CDR3 length equals 14 residues. In DNA, the CDR3 is TGTGCCAGCAGCTTAGAGGACAGGGTGGGTGAGCAGTTCTTC. This codes for CASSLEDRVGEQFF. Full variable domain (remainder filled in from reference TRBV5-5 and TRBJ2-1): DAGVTQSPTHLIKTRGQQVTLRCSPISGHKSVSWYQQVLGQGPQFIFQYYEKEERGRGNFPDRFSARQFPNYSSELNVNALLLGDSALYLCASSLEDRVGEQFFGPGTRLTVL.

The gene calls are TRBV6-1 and TRBJ2-2; D gene unclear. The V and J ends lost 3 bases and 3 bases respectively, with 2 bases between them. CDR1 and CDR2 (germline): MNHNS, SASEGT. This CDR3 has 12 residues. The CDR3 DNA is TGTGCCAGCAGTGACGACACCGGGGAGCTGTTTTTT. This sequence encodes CASSDDTGELFF.

This chain connects TRBV5-4 to TRBJ2-1; possibly TRBD1 for D (6 bases). V gave up 0 bases and J gave up 5 bases, with 12 bases separating them. CDR1 SGHNT and CDR2 YYREEE come from the germline V gene (reference sequence). The CDR3 sequence is 15 residues long. The CDR3 loop is CASSLGGTTDNEQFF. The DNA of the CDR3 is TGTGCCAGCAGCTTGGGGGGGACAACCGACAATGAGCAGTTCTTC.

The rearrangement links TRBV11-2 to TRBJ2-3, with D tentatively TRBD1 (6 bases). Trimming pared 3 bases from V and 0 bases from J, leaving 10 bases between. The CDR3 spans 15 residues. Germline assignment: CDR1 SGHAT and CDR2 FQNNGV. CDR3 sequence: CASSFRGGSTDTQYF. Written as DNA, the CDR3 is TGTGCCAGCAGCTTCAGGGGCGGGAGCACAGATACGCAGTATTTT.

This chain links TRBV19 with TRBJ2-1; 7 bases match TRBD1. Germline CDR1 and CDR2: LNHDA and SQIVND (reference sequence). J lost 8 bases, V lost 6 bases, and 16 bases had no gene match. The CDR3 runs to 16 residues. CDR3: CASSSGVRTGGDEQFF. As DNA, the CDR3 is TGTGCCAGTAGCAGTGGGGTTAGGACAGGTGGGGATGAGCAGTTCTTC.